Below, 26 T cell receptor beta chains from the same sample are listed, as sequenced in a study of blood T cell repertoires in COVID-19. Produced via immunoSEQ multiplex PCR; TCRdb's table is partial and in-frame only. Of some 110,000 clones listed, about nine tenths were seen once; the top ten hold approximately 7.2%. The sample comprised peripheral blood. All receptors derive from a man aged 65 to 79 who had recovered from COVID-19.

The genes are TRBV10-3 and TRBJ1-2; D possibly corresponds to TRBD1 (5 bases). This CDR3 comprises 15 residues. Trimming removed 3 bases from V and 4 bases from J, with 15 bases in between. Germline assignment: CDR1 ENHRY and CDR2 SYGVKD. The CDR3 DNA reads as TGTGCCATCAGTGACGGGGGGGAACCTTCCTATGGCTACACCTTC. Residues: CAISDGGEPSYGYTF.

The chain recombines TRBV4-2 with TRBJ2-7, with 9 bases that match TRBD2. Germline V gene data show CDR1 as LGHNA and CDR2 as YNFKEQ. The CDR3 covers 15 residues. V shed 3 bases and J 0 bases; nucleotides not matched to a gene: 3. The CDR3 loop is CASSQEAGGSYEQYF. CDR3 sequence (DNA): TGTGCCAGCAGCCAGGAAGCGGGAGGCTCCTACGAGCAGTACTTC.

The table lists this clone with a count of one. The chain uses TRBV6-5 and TRBJ1-5; tentatively, D is TRBD1 (6 bases). This CDR3 spans 15 amino acids. Germline V gene sequence: CDR1 MNHEY, CDR2 SVGAGI. Trimming took off 4 bases at V and 3 bases at J, with 13 bases between the two ends. CDR3 DNA: TGTGCCAGCAGTTCGCGGGGGGCCCTCAATCAGCCCCAGCATTTT. Translating gives CASSSRGALNQPQHF.

The chain carries TRBV5-4 and TRBJ1-1; 9 nucleotides line up with TRBD1. Germline V gene data show CDR1 as SGHNT and CDR2 as YYREEE (reference sequence). The CDR3 loop spans 15 amino acids. V was pared by 4 bases and J by 4 bases, with 8 bases of the junction left unmatched. The chain's CDR3 is CASSPRTGASTEAFF. The CDR3 DNA sequence: TGTGCCAGCAGCCCGCGGACAGGGGCGAGCACTGAAGCTTTCTTT.

The genes are TRBV30 and TRBJ2-1; 7 bases map to TRBD2. In germline, CDR1 is GTSNPN, CDR2 SVGIG (reference sequence). V lost 2 bases and J lost 9; bases outside the gene matches: 10. This CDR3 comprises 14 residues. The CDR3 protein is CAWSHGGSRGEQFF. Here the CDR3 DNA reads TGTGCCTGGAGTCACGGCGGGAGTAGAGGTGAGCAGTTCTTC. The full variable domain, its missing parts supplied by reference TRBV30 and TRBJ2-1, is SQTIHQWPATLVQPVGSPLSLECTVEGTSNPNLYWYRQAAGRGLQLLFYSVGIGQISSEVPQNLSASRPQDRQFILSSKKLLLSDSGFYLCAWSHGGSRGEQFFGPGTRLTVL.

This chain joins TRBV28 and TRBJ1-2, with D unresolved. The CDR3 spans 13 residues. Trimming removed 5 bases from V and 7 bases from J, with 14 bases in between. Per the germline V gene, CDR1 is MDHEN and CDR2 is SYDVKM. The CDR3 DNA is TGTGCCAGCAGTGCCCTCCTCACAACTGGCTACACCTTC. Protein sequence: CASSALLTTGYTF.

The chain combines TRBV2 with TRBJ2-3, with D unclear. Trimming took off 3 bases at V and 2 bases at J, with 12 bases between the two ends. The CDR3 loop spans 15 amino acids. CDR1 and CDR2 (germline): SNHLY, FYNNEI. The chain's CDR3 is CASSEQPRSTDTQYF. The DNA of the CDR3 is TGTGCCAGCAGTGAGCAACCACGGTCCACAGATACGCAGTATTTT.

This chain links TRBV12-3 or TRBV12-4 with TRBJ2-2, with D maybe TRBD1 (6 bases). Trimming took 6 bases from V and 6 from J, leaving 11 bases between them. This CDR3 is built from 13 residues. Here the CDR3 DNA reads TGTGCCAGCAGCCAAGACAGGCCCGGGGAGCTGTTTTTT. Residues: CASSQDRPGELFF.

This clone came up a few times. This chain links TRBV5-8 with TRBJ2-5, with 14 nucleotides matching TRBD2. The CDR3 has 15 residues. Per the germline V gene, CDR1 is SGHTS and CDR2 is YDEGEE. V lost 6 bases to trimming and J lost 5 bases; unmatched junction nucleotides: 6. CDR3 sequence reads: CASTPWTSGGETQYF. The CDR3 bases are TGTGCCAGCACCCCTTGGACTAGCGGGGGGGAGACCCAGTACTTC.

The V call is TRBV5-6, the J call TRBJ2-7, with D perhaps matching TRBD2 (6 bases). V lost 5 bases, J lost 10 bases, and 19 bases lay in between. The CDR3 extends over 13 amino acids. Germline values: CDR1 SGHDT, CDR2 YYEEEE. The CDR3 region is CASRLWIGGYQYF. CDR3 DNA: TGTGCCAGCAGATTGTGGATAGGAGGGTACCAGTACTTC.

The rearrangement joins TRBV5-4 to TRBJ2-5; 11 bases align to TRBD2. With 4 bases clipped from V and 2 bases from J, the junction kept 4 bases outside the gene matches. The germline V gene encodes CDR1 SGHNT and CDR2 YYREEE (reference sequence). CDR3 size: 15 residues. The CDR3 reads CASSDRTSGQETQYF. The CDR3 DNA reads TGTGCCAGCAGCGACCGGACTAGCGGGCAAGAGACCCAGTACTTC.

The V gene is TRBV29-1, the J gene TRBJ2-7; 7 nucleotides align to TRBD1. V dropped 6 bases and J dropped 0; count of bases not matched to a gene: 8. The germline V gene encodes CDR1 SQVTM and CDR2 ANQGSEA. There are 14 residues in the CDR3. CDR3 sequence reads: CSVANGQASYEQYF. The CDR3 DNA sequence: TGCAGCGTCGCCAATGGACAGGCCTCCTACGAGCAGTACTTC.

Only one count was recorded for this clone. The gene calls are TRBV19 and TRBJ2-1; 13 nucleotides agree with TRBD2. CDR1 LNHDA and CDR2 SQIVND come from the germline V gene (reference sequence). This CDR3 spans 15 amino acids. V lost 10 bases and J lost 3; bases outside the gene matches: 6. This chain's CDR3 is CATRTSGSFYNEQFF. The CDR3 DNA sequence: TGTGCCACTCGGACTAGCGGGAGTTTCTACAATGAGCAGTTCTTC.

The V gene is TRBV29-1, the J gene TRBJ2-5; 8 nucleotides align to TRBD1. V was clipped by 7 bases and J by 4 bases; unmatched bases: 8. Germline V lookup: CDR1 SQVTM, CDR2 ANQGSEA. The CDR3 runs to 13 residues. The CDR3 DNA is TGCAGCGGCCTTTCAGGGGGCCTAGAGACCCAGTACTTC. This translates into CSGLSGGLETQYF.

This clone was seen once. V usage is TRBV24-1 and J usage is TRBJ2-2; 11 positions agree with TRBD2. The germline V gene encodes CDR1 KGHDR and CDR2 SFDVKD. The ends lost 2 bases at V and 4 bases at J; junction bases unmatched: 8. The CDR3 spans 18 residues. CDR3 sequence (DNA): TGTGCCACCAGTGATTCTTGGACTAGCGGGTCGGTCACCGGGGAGCTGTTTTTT. It specifies CATSDSWTSGSVTGELFF.

V usage is TRBV5-1 and J usage is TRBJ2-2; TRBD2 matches at 14 bases. The CDR3 sequence is 17 residues long. V lost 4 bases, J lost 5 bases, and 7 bases stayed unmatched. In germline, CDR1 is SGHRS, CDR2 YFSETQ. The CDR3 sequence is CASSIRTSGGYTGELFF. The CDR3 region has the DNA TGCGCCAGCAGCATAAGGACTAGCGGGGGGTATACCGGGGAGCTGTTTTTT.

The chain recombines TRBV25-1 with TRBJ2-7; 8 nucleotides line up with TRBD1. With 7 bases clipped from V and 1 base from J, the junction kept 6 bases outside the gene matches. CDR1 and CDR2 (germline): MGHDK, SYGVNS. The CDR3 has 14 residues. The CDR3 reads CASKTGDSSYEQYF. CDR3 nucleotide sequence: TGTGCCAGCAAGACAGGGGACTCGTCCTACGAGCAGTACTTC.

This clone was seen many times. The genes are TRBV19 and TRBJ1-1, with 8 bases that match TRBD1. Germline lookup yields CDR1 LNHDA and CDR2 SQIVND (reference sequence). This CDR3 region has 13 residues. Unmatched junction bases numbered 1, after V lost 3 bases and J lost 4 bases. For the CDR3, the DNA is TGTGCCAGTAGTATTCAGGGGGCCACTGAAGCTTTCTTT. The encoded protein is CASSIQGATEAFF. Full variable domain (remainder filled in from reference TRBV19 and TRBJ1-1): DGGITQSPKYLFRKEGQNVTLSCEQNLNHDAMYWYRQDPGQGLRLIYYSQIVNDFQKGDIAEGYSVSREKKESFPLTVTSAQKNPTAFYLCASSIQGATEAFFGQGTRLTVV.

The chain joins TRBV10-3 to TRBJ1-4; D call uncertain. The length of the CDR3 is 11 residues. CDR1 ENHRY and CDR2 SYGVKD come from the germline V gene. V shed 10 bases and J shed 5 bases, with 8 bases lying between them. The CDR3 here is CATRENEKLFF. The CDR3, as DNA: TGTGCCACCCGCGAGAATGAAAAACTGTTTTTT.

This clone was counted a single time. This chain connects TRBV11-2 to TRBJ2-1; TRBD2 matches at 7 bases. Germline CDR1 and CDR2: SGHAT and FQNNGV. This CDR3 has 13 residues. V shed 0 bases, J shed 7 bases, and the junction held 0 bases outside the gene matches. The CDR3 protein is CASSLDSGNEQFF. The CDR3, as DNA: TGTGCCAGCAGCTTAGATAGCGGGAATGAGCAGTTCTTC.

This chain joins TRBV5-1 and TRBJ1-4; 7 bases match TRBD1. V shed 4 bases, J shed 7 bases, and the junction held 10 bases outside the gene matches. The germline V gene encodes CDR1 SGHRS and CDR2 YFSETQ. The CDR3 spans 15 residues. The CDR3 bases are TGCGCCAGCAGCCCGGGGACAGTTTTGGCTGAAAAACTGTTTTTT. Its translation: CASSPGTVLAEKLFF.

V and J are TRBV25-1 and TRBJ1-2; 8 bases line up with TRBD1. V shed 2 bases, J shed 8 bases, and the junction held 10 bases outside the gene matches. This CDR3 has 15 amino acids. Germline CDR1 and CDR2: MGHDK and SYGVNS. CDR3 in amino acids: CASSERDRPWNGYTF. CDR3 sequence (DNA): TGTGCCAGCAGTGAACGGGACAGGCCCTGGAACGGCTACACCTTC.

This rearrangement joins TRBV5-4 to TRBJ2-3, with TRBD1 matching 7 bases. The V and J ends lost 3 bases and 2 bases, in that order; junction bases with no gene match: 6. Germline assignment: CDR1 SGHNT and CDR2 YYREEE (reference sequence). The CDR3 covers 15 residues. The CDR3: CASSSRGTATDTQYF. The CDR3 coding sequence is TGTGCCAGCAGCTCAAGGGGGACAGCCACAGATACGCAGTATTTT.

The rearrangement links TRBV6-5 to TRBJ1-2; D remains ambiguous. The CDR3 extends over 14 amino acids. Germline CDR1 and CDR2: MNHEY and SVGAGI. V was clipped by 6 bases and J by 4 bases, with 15 bases between them. The CDR3 coding sequence is TGTGCCAGCAGCCCCCGCCGGGGTCGCTATGGCTACACCTTC. It encodes CASSPRRGRYGYTF.

The genes are TRBV30 and TRBJ1-2; no reliable D call. V was clipped by 8 bases and J by 8 bases, with 9 bases between them. Per the germline V gene, CDR1 is GTSNPN and CDR2 is SVGIG (reference sequence). This CDR3 region has 9 residues. The CDR3 protein is CAASRGYTF. The CDR3 region has the DNA TGTGCCGCGTCTCGGGGCTACACCTTC. The whole variable domain, filled in from reference TRBV30 and TRBJ1-2, reads SQTIHQWPATLVQPVGSPLSLECTVEGTSNPNLYWYRQAAGRGLQLLFYSVGIGQISSEVPQNLSASRPQDRQFILSSKKLLLSDSGFYLCAASRGYTFGSGTRLTVV.

The chain combines TRBV7-2 with TRBJ2-7; 10 bases fit TRBD1. The V segment lost 8 bases and the J segment 1 base; nucleotides outside the gene matches: 5. The CDR3 covers 14 residues. In germline, CDR1 is SGHTA, CDR2 FQGNSA. CDR3 sequence (DNA): TGTGCCAGCCGGGACAGGGGAGGGTCCTACGAGCAGTACTTC. Protein sequence: CASRDRGGSYEQYF. The variable domain in full, with the rest retrieved from reference TRBV7-2 and TRBJ2-7, is GAGVSQSPSNKVTEKGKDVELRCDPISGHTALYWYRQSLGQGLEFLIYFQGNSAPDKSGLPSDRFSAERTGGSVSTLTIQRTQQEDSAVYLCASRDRGGSYEQYFGPGTRLTVT.